The 9 T cell receptor beta chains listed next were all sequenced from one sample in a study of T cells in localized non-small cell lung cancer. This table comes from immunoSEQ multiplex PCR, and its TCRdb copy is limited to in-frame clones, with some not included. The table shows over 40,000 clones, with approximately 88% occurring only once. Source: peripheral blood mononuclear cells, taken before any cancer treatment. The receptor set was obtained from a man aged 40-75 years with stage III lung adenocarcinoma.

This chain connects TRBV11-2 to TRBJ2-5; TRBD2 is a possible D gene (5 bases). Germline V CDR1 and CDR2: SGHAT, FQNNGV. V was clipped by 5 bases and J by 2 bases, with 18 bases between them. The CDR3 length is 16 residues. The CDR3 loop is CASSIRTSSFQETQYF. In DNA form, the CDR3 reads TGTGCCAGCAGCATCCGCACCTCTAGCTTTCAAGAGACCCAGTACTTC. Supplemented by reference TRBV11-2 and TRBJ2-5, the full variable domain reads EAGVAQSPRYKIIEKRQSVAFWCNPISGHATLYWYQQILGQGPKLLIQFQNNGVVDDSQLPKDRFSAERLKGVDSTLKIQPAKLEDSAVYLCASSIRTSSFQETQYFGPGTRLLVL.

As for this clone: Other DNA sequences within the sample encode an identical CDR3. The CDR3 nucleotides are TGTGCCAGCAGCTTGGAAAACTACGAGCAGTACTTC. This encodes CASSLENYEQYF. This chain joins TRBV5-6 and TRBJ2-7, with D unresolved. Between the trimmed V and J ends, which lost 0 bases and 3 bases, there was a span of 4 bases. Germline V gene lookup returns CDR1 SGHDT and CDR2 YYEEEE. The CDR3 has 12 amino acids.

This clone was seen a few times. This chain uses TRBV20-1 with TRBJ2-1; D unclear. Trimming removed 6 bases at V and 1 base at J, with 4 bases between. The germline gives CDR1 DFQATT, CDR2 SNEGSKA (reference sequence). The CDR3 runs 11 residues. CDR3 DNA sequence: TGCAGTGCACCATCCTACAATGAGCAGTTCTTC. The encoded protein is CSAPSYNEQFF.

This chain links TRBV19 with TRBJ1-2; 7 bases match TRBD1. Unmatched junction bases numbered 6, after V lost 7 bases and J lost 4 bases. Germline V gene data show CDR1 as LNHDA and CDR2 as SQIVND (reference sequence). The CDR3 contains 13 residues. Here the CDR3 reads CASKDRNSYGYTF. The CDR3 region has the DNA TGTGCCAGTAAGGACAGGAATTCCTATGGCTACACCTTC.

The chain carries TRBV5-1 and TRBJ2-5, with 11 positions matching TRBD2. Germline lookup yields CDR1 SGHRS and CDR2 YFSETQ. V shed 4 bases and J 4 bases; nucleotides not matched to a gene: 9. CDR3 size: 16 residues. DNA of the CDR3: TGCGCCAGCAGCGGCATAGCGGGAGGGCCTTCAGAGACCCAGTACTTC. It is translated as CASSGIAGGPSETQYF.

J is TRBJ2-1 and V is TRBV7-6; TRBD1 matches 9 bases. The CDR3 loop spans 16 amino acids. V dropped 5 bases and J dropped 1; count of bases not matched to a gene: 6. CDR1 SGHVS and CDR2 FNYEAQ come from the germline V gene. CDR3 bases: TGTGCCAGCAGCGAGACAGGGGGGAATTCCTACAATGAGCAGTTCTTC. Its translation is CASSETGGNSYNEQFF. The whole variable domain, filled in from reference TRBV7-6 and TRBJ2-1, reads GAGVSQSPRYKVTKRGQDVALRCDPISGHVSLYWYRQALGQGPEFLTYFNYEAQQDKSGLPNDRFSAERPEGSISTLTIQRTEQRDSAMYRCASSETGGNSYNEQFFGPGTRLTVL.

The CDR3 here is CASSLTIGTGGLGSGNTIYF. As DNA, the CDR3 is TGTGCCAGCAGCTTGACGATAGGAACGGGGGGGCTGGGCTCTGGAAACACCATATATTTT. The V call is TRBV9, the J call TRBJ1-3; possibly TRBD1 for D (6 bases). This CDR3 contains 20 residues. Germline CDR1 SGDLS, CDR2 YYNGEE. The ends were cut back, 4 bases at V and 0 bases at J, with 26 bases in the middle. The whole variable domain, filled in from reference TRBV9 and TRBJ1-3, reads DSGVTQTPKHLITATGQRVTLRCSPRSGDLSVYWYQQSLDQGLQFLIQYYNGEERAKGNILERFSAQQFPDLHSELNLSSLELGDSALYFCASSLTIGTGGLGSGNTIYFGEGSWLTVV.

V gene TRBV19 combines with J gene TRBJ2-2, with 7 bases that match TRBD1. V shed 4 bases and J 4 bases; nucleotides not matched to a gene: 6. Germline V gene sequence: CDR1 LNHDA, CDR2 SQIVND (reference sequence). CDR3 size: 15 residues. The CDR3 region is CASSNRDRATGELFF. CDR3 sequence (DNA): TGTGCCAGTAGTAACCGGGACAGAGCCACCGGGGAGCTGTTTTTT.

The chain links TRBV6-1 to TRBJ1-6; tentatively, D is TRBD1 (6 bases). Germline V gene lookup returns CDR1 MNHNS and CDR2 SASEGT. Trimming stripped 5 bases from V and 8 bases from J, with 10 bases between. CDR3 size: 13 residues. The CDR3 region has the DNA TGTGCCAGCAGTACATCAGGGGATTCACCCCTCCACTTT. Translated: CASSTSGDSPLHF.